A single sample gave rise to the 12 T cell receptor beta chains below, sequenced in a study of OX40 agonist ivuxolimab in advanced cancers. Profiling relied on immunoSEQ multiplex PCR, and the TCRdb table lists in-frame clones only, not all of them. The sample has roughly 60,000 clones; roughly 86% are singletons. Sequencing was performed on CD4+ or CD8+ T cells sorted from blood, taken in a trial of the OX40 agonist ivuxolimab. Receptor source: an adult with an advanced solid tumor such as melanoma, head and neck, liver or kidney cancer.

This chain uses TRBV7-8 with TRBJ2-7; D uncertain. This CDR3 spans 15 amino acids. CDR1 SGHVS and CDR2 FQNEAQ come from the germline V gene. V was clipped by 3 bases and J by 6 bases, with 18 bases between them. CDR3 DNA sequence: TGTGCCAGCAGCTTTCGGGCCACGGAGATCGGCGAGCAGTACTTC. It yields the protein CASSFRATEIGEQYF.

The chain is built from TRBV28 and TRBJ1-1; a weak D match, TRBD1 (6 bases). Germline lookup yields CDR1 MDHEN and CDR2 SYDVKM. This CDR3 region has 15 residues. The V gene lost 2 bases and the J gene lost 7 bases, with 17 bases spanning the gap. The CDR3: CASSLGGARSNEAFF. In DNA, the CDR3 is TGTGCCAGCAGTTTAGGGGGGGCGCGTTCTAATGAAGCTTTCTTT.

The chain couples TRBV11-2 to TRBJ2-7, with D unresolved. Germline values: CDR1 SGHAT, CDR2 FQNNGV. V shed 0 bases and J shed 3 bases, with 12 bases lying between them. The CDR3 loop spans 15 amino acids. The CDR3 DNA reads as TGTGCCAGCAGCTTAGATCGAAGCAGCTACTACGAGCAGTACTTC. This sequence encodes CASSLDRSSYYEQYF. Looking up the rest from reference TRBV11-2 and TRBJ2-7 gives the full variable domain: EAGVAQSPRYKIIEKRQSVAFWCNPISGHATLYWYQQILGQGPKLLIQFQNNGVVDDSQLPKDRFSAERLKGVDSTLKIQPAKLEDSAVYLCASSLDRSSYYEQYFGPGTRLTVT.

The chain is built from TRBV10-3 and TRBJ2-3; D perhaps matches TRBD2 (5 bases). This CDR3 has 14 amino acids. V lost 2 bases to trimming and J lost 0 bases, with 6 bases between them. In germline, CDR1 is ENHRY, CDR2 SYGVKD. The CDR3 loop reads CAISEPGSTDTQYF. Written as DNA, the CDR3 is TGTGCCATCAGTGAGCCGGGGAGCACAGATACGCAGTATTTT.

The rearrangement joins TRBV11-2 to TRBJ1-4; maybe TRBD1 (6 bases). This CDR3 spans 12 amino acids. V dropped 4 bases and J dropped 10 bases, with 10 bases sitting between them. Germline CDR1 reads SGHAT; CDR2 reads FQNNGV. For the CDR3, the DNA is TGTGCCAGCAGCTACAGGGTGGGAAAACTGTTTTTT. Its protein product is CASSYRVGKLFF.

The J gene is TRBJ2-5, the V gene TRBV7-3; TRBD2 matches 7 bases. Germline-derived CDR1 and CDR2 are SGHTA and FQGTGA. V dropped 5 bases and J dropped 4; count of bases not matched to a gene: 10. The CDR3 spans 15 residues. CDR3 sequence: CASSLNTGLGETQYF. CDR3 nucleotides: TGTGCCAGCAGCCTTAACACAGGACTAGGAGAGACCCAGTACTTC.

The chain carries TRBV6-1 and TRBJ2-2; D unresolved. V shed 4 bases and J shed 2 bases, with 11 bases lying between them. This CDR3 has 15 residues. Germline V gene data show CDR1 as MNHNS and CDR2 as SASEGT. This CDR3 reads CASSVGQVNTGELFF. DNA for the CDR3: TGTGCCAGCAGTGTTGGCCAGGTCAACACCGGGGAGCTGTTTTTT.

The chain links TRBV10-2 to TRBJ1-5; TRBD1 matches at 9 bases. The germline V gene encodes CDR1 WSHSY and CDR2 SAAADI. The CDR3 sequence is 16 residues long. With V trimmed by 5 bases and J by 4 bases, 9 bases remained unmatched. CDR3 amino acids: CASSSWDRARNQPQHF. CDR3 nucleotides: TGCGCCAGCAGTAGCTGGGACAGGGCCCGTAATCAGCCCCAGCATTTT.

The table lists this clone with a few counts. V is TRBV18 and J is TRBJ1-1; 7 nucleotides match TRBD1. Germline-derived CDR1 and CDR2 are KGHSH and LQKENI. The V gene end was trimmed by 2 bases and the J gene end by 0 bases; junction bases not matched to a gene: 3. The CDR3 spans 15 residues. The CDR3 DNA reads TGTGCCAGCTCACCAAGGGACAGCTTGAACACTGAAGCTTTCTTT. Translated: CASSPRDSLNTEAFF.

The CDR3 DNA follows: TGTGCCAGCAGCTCCACGGGGGGCCCGGGGAACATTCAGTACTTC. Translated, it gives CASSSTGGPGNIQYF. The rearrangement links TRBV5-4 to TRBJ2-4, with a weak D call TRBD2 (7 bases). Germline V gives CDR1 SGHNT, CDR2 YYREEE (reference sequence). The CDR3 totals 15 residues. The V gene lost 3 bases and the J gene lost 7 bases, with 17 bases spanning the gap.

The genes are TRBV9 and TRBJ2-1, with 11 positions matching TRBD2. The junction had 10 bases not matched to a gene; V was cut back by 4 bases and J by 7 bases. The CDR3 consists of 16 residues. Per the germline V gene, CDR1 is SGDLS and CDR2 is YYNGEE. The CDR3 region is CASSPHFRTSGNEQFF. DNA for the CDR3: TGTGCCAGCAGCCCTCACTTTCGGACTAGCGGGAATGAGCAGTTCTTC.

The chain employs TRBV5-4 and TRBJ2-7; possible D gene TRBD2, 6 bases. Trimming cost V 7 bases and J 5 bases, with 28 bases left between them. The length of the CDR3 is 17 residues. Germline values: CDR1 SGHNT, CDR2 YYREEE (reference sequence). The CDR3 bases are TGTGCCAGCTGCCGGGGCTGGACGGCGGGATGTATCGACGAGCAGTACTTC. Translation gives CASCRGWTAGCIDEQYF.